The entry that follows covers one T cell receptor (beta chain) sequence. Its antigen is currently unknown. The data were obtained in a study of CD8+ T cells in alopecia areata. As for the study in general: Tofacitinib administration to treated patients was oral, at 5 to 10 mg twice daily.

RNA was extracted and reverse transcribed into cDNA as the sequencing template. The method was immunoSEQ multiplex PCR; TCRdb's version includes in-frame clones alone and lacks a portion of them. Of about 200,000 clones listed, 50% to 60% are singletons. Treatment noted: oral pan-JAK inhibitor, 5-10 mg twice daily. General study findings and limits: Researchers say the link of baseline CD8+ expansion to response remains uncertain, with one nonresponder.

Sample: CD4+ T cells sorted from blood, taken at week 4, from a patient treated with tofacitinib. The TCR sequence derives from a human donor with alopecia areata.

CDR3 in amino acids: CAWLGQFQETQYF. For the CDR3, the DNA is TGTGCCTGGTTGGGACAGTTCCAAGAGACCCAGTACTTC. The rearrangement joins TRBV30 to TRBJ2-5; 7 positions match TRBD1. Germline-derived CDR1 and CDR2 are GTSNPN and SVGIG (reference sequence). This CDR3 has 13 residues. J was trimmed by 1 base and V by 5 bases; bases with no gene match: 4.